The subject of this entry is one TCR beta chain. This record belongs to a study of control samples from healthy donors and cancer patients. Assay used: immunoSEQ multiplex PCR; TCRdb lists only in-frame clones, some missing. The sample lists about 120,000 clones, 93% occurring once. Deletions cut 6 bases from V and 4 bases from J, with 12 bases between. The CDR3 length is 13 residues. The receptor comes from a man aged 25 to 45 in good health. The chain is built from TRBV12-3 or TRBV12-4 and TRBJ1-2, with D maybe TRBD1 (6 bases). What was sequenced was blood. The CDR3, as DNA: TGTGCCAGCAGGCCCGGGGGGGCCTATGGCTACACCTTC. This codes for CASRPGGAYGYTF.